This TCR beta chain stems from a study of cytomegalovirus exposure and HLA in healthy donors. Donors counted as nominally healthy when sampled, yet unrecorded immune exposures were likely. In germline, CDR1 is SGDLS, CDR2 YYNGEE. With 6 bases clipped from V and 6 bases from J, the junction kept 11 bases outside the gene matches. This CDR3 contains 16 residues. PCR was performed using 60 Vbeta and 13 Jbeta primers. TCRdb's copy holds only in-frame clones and misses some; the assay was immunoSEQ multiplex PCR. The sample comprises about 130,000 clones, over 75% of which are singletons, and around 1.2% rests with the top ten.

This rearrangement joins TRBV9 to TRBJ2-2; TRBD2 aligns across 10 bases. The sequenced sample was PBMCs. This receptor was obtained from a man in his forties or fifties in good health and CMV-seronegative. The CDR3 spells CASKGGTSELPGELFF. The DNA for the CDR3 is TGTGCCAGCAAGGGGGGGACTAGCGAACTTCCCGGGGAGCTGTTTTTT.